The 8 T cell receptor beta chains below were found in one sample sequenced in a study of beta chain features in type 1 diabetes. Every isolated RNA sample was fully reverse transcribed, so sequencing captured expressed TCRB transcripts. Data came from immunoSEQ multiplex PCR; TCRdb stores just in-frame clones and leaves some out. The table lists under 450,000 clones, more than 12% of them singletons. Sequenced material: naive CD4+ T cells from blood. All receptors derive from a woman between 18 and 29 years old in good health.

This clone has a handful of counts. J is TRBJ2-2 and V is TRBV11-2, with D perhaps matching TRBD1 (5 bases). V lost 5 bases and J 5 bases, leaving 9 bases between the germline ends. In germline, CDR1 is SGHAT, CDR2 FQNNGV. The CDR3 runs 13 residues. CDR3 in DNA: TGTGCCAGCAGCCGCCAGGGAACCGGGGAGCTGTTTTTT. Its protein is CASSRQGTGELFF.

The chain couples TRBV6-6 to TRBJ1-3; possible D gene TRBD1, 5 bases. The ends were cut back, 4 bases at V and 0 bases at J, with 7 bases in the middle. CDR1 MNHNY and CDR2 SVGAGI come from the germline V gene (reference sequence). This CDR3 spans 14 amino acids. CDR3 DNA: TGTGCCAGCAGTTCCAGGGTCTCTGGAAACACCATATATTTT. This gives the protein CASSSRVSGNTIYF.

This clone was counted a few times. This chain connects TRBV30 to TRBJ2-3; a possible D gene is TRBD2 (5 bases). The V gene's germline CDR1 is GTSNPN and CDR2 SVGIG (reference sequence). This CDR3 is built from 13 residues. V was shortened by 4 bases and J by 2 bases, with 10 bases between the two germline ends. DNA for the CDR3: TGTGCCTGGACTCCCGGGAACACAGATACGCAGTATTTT. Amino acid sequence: CAWTPGNTDTQYF. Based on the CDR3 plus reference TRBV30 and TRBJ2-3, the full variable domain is SQTIHQWPATLVQPVGSPLSLECTVEGTSNPNLYWYRQAAGRGLQLLFYSVGIGQISSEVPQNLSASRPQDRQFILSSKKLLLSDSGFYLCAWTPGNTDTQYFGPGTRLTVL.

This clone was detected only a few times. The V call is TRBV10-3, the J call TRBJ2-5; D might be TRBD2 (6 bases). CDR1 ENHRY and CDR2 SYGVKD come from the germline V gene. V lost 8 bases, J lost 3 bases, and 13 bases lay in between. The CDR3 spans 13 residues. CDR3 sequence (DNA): TGTGCCATCGGAGGGAAGGGGAAAGAGACCCAGTACTTC. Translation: CAIGGKGKETQYF.

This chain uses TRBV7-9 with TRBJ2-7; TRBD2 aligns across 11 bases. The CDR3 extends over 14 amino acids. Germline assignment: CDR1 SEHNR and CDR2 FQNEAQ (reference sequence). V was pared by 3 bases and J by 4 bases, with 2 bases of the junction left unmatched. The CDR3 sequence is CASSLGLAVYEQYF. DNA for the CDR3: TGTGCCAGCAGCTTGGGACTAGCGGTATACGAGCAGTACTTC.

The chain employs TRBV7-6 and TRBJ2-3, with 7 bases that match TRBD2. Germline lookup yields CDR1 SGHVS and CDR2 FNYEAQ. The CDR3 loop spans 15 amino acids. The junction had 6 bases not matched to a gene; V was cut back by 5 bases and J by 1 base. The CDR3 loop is CASSTRLAGTDTQYF. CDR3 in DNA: TGTGCCAGCAGCACGCGACTAGCTGGCACAGATACGCAGTATTTT.

The DNA of the CDR3 is TGTGCCAGCCCCGACCGGGGGTTAGGGACAGATACGCAGTATTTT. Amino acids: CASPDRGLGTDTQYF. This chain links TRBV7-9 with TRBJ2-3; tentative D call: TRBD2 (6 bases). Trimming cost V 8 bases and J 3 bases, with 18 bases left between them. CDR1 and CDR2 from the germline V gene are SEHNR and FQNEAQ (reference sequence). This CDR3 contains 15 residues.

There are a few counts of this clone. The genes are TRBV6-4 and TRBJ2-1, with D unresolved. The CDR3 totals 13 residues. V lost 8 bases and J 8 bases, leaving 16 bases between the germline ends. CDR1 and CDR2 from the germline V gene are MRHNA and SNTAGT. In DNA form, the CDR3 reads TGTGCCAGCCGGCCTGAGGATTGGGATGAGCAGTTCTTC. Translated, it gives CASRPEDWDEQFF.